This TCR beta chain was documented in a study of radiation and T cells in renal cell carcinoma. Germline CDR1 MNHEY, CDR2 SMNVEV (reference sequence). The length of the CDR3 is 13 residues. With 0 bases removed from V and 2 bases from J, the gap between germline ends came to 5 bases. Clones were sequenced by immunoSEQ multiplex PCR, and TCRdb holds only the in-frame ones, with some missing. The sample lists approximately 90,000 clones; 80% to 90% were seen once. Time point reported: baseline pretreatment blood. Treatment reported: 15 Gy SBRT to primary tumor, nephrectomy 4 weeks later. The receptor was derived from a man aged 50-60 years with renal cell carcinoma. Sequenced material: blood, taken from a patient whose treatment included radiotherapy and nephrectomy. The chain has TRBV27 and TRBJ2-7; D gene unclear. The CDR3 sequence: CASSLSIAYEQYF. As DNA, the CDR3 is TGTGCCAGCAGTTTATCTATTGCCTACGAGCAGTACTTC.